The 13 T cell receptor beta chains below all came from one sample that was sequenced in a study of blood T cell repertoires in COVID-19. Libraries were prepared by immunoSEQ multiplex PCR; TCRdb keeps only in-frame clonotypes and omits some of them. The top ten clones hold 1.5% to 1.8% of a sample with roughly 110,000 clones, about 84% of them seen once. Sequences were obtained from peripheral blood. The receptors were sampled from a middle-aged man with acute or convalescent COVID-19.

This chain connects TRBV19 to TRBJ2-3; TRBD2 is a possible D gene (5 bases). CDR1 LNHDA and CDR2 SQIVND come from the germline V gene (reference sequence). V lost 8 bases, J lost 5 bases, and 11 bases lay in between. The length of the CDR3 is 12 residues. The CDR3 spells CASGRREDTQYF. In nucleotides, the CDR3 is TGTGCCAGTGGGCGCCGGGAAGATACGCAGTATTTT.

As regards this clone: Distinct nucleotide sequences in the sample also encode this CDR3. The chain joins TRBV29-1 to TRBJ2-1, with 9 bases that match TRBD2. V lost 6 bases to trimming and J lost 0 bases; unmatched junction nucleotides: 6. This CDR3 is 15 amino acids long. Germline assignment: CDR1 SQVTM and CDR2 ANQGSEA. The chain's CDR3 is CSVPSGASSYNEQFF. The CDR3 DNA is TGCAGCGTCCCTAGCGGGGCGAGCTCCTACAATGAGCAGTTCTTC.

The chain combines TRBV6-4 with TRBJ1-1; no clear D gene. CDR3 length equals 13 residues. Trimming took off 3 bases at V and 3 bases at J, with 8 bases between the two ends. Germline loops: CDR1 MRHNA, CDR2 SNTAGT. The CDR3 loop is CASSDNRYTEAFF. The CDR3 DNA is TGTGCCAGCAGTGATAACAGATACACTGAAGCTTTCTTT.

The J gene is TRBJ2-2, the V gene TRBV29-1; a weak D match, TRBD2 (6 bases). CDR3 size: 14 residues. The germline V gene encodes CDR1 SQVTM and CDR2 ANQGSEA. Trimming took 4 bases from V and 1 from J, leaving 10 bases between them. As DNA, the CDR3 is TGCAGCGTTGCAGTGGGGGGGAACACCGGGGAGCTGTTTTTT. Protein sequence: CSVAVGGNTGELFF.

V gene TRBV5-6 combines with J gene TRBJ2-7; D might be TRBD2 (6 bases). The CDR3 sequence is 16 residues long. Per the germline V gene, CDR1 is SGHDT and CDR2 is YYEEEE. Trimming left V 6 bases short and J 2 bases short, with 21 bases between. The CDR3 DNA reads TGTGCCAGCAAATTGTATTCCGGGACTGCTACCTACGAGCAGTACGTC. This translates into CASKLYSGTATYEQYV.

This clone was observed a few times. The rearrangement joins TRBV5-3 to TRBJ1-3, with 7 bases matching TRBD1. TRBV5-3 is an ORF, with its function uncertain. Trimming removed 4 bases from V and 4 bases from J; junction bases left unmatched: 5. The CDR3 spans 14 residues. Here the CDR3 DNA reads TGTGCCAGAAGCCCAGGGGGAACGGGAAACACCATATATTTT. Its protein product is CARSPGGTGNTIYF.

This chain links TRBV20-1 with TRBJ2-1, with TRBD2 matching over 11 bases. The V gene end was trimmed by 3 bases and the J gene end by 3 bases; junction bases not matched to a gene: 1. The length of the CDR3 is 14 residues. Germline CDR1 is DFQATT and CDR2 is SNEGSKA (reference sequence). The CDR3 nucleotides read TGCAGTGCTAGTAGCGGGGGGGACTACAATGAGCAGTTCTTC. It is translated as CSASSGGDYNEQFF.

The chain links TRBV5-4 to TRBJ2-1; D is unresolved. CDR3 size: 13 residues. In germline, CDR1 is SGHNT, CDR2 YYREEE (reference sequence). The V gene lost 1 base and the J gene lost 7 bases, with 9 bases spanning the gap. The CDR3 DNA reads as TGTGCCAGCAGCTTGCGGCTGACTAATGAGCAGTTCTTC. Protein product: CASSLRLTNEQFF.

This sequence joins TRBV2 and TRBJ1-3; D is uncertain. The V end lost 1 base, the J end lost 2 bases, and 6 bases lay between the germline ends. The CDR3 extends over 14 amino acids. The germline V gene has CDR1 SNHLY and CDR2 FYNNEI. DNA of the CDR3: TGTGCCAGCAGTGAAGGTCGCGCTGGAAACACCATATATTTT. This sequence encodes CASSEGRAGNTIYF. The whole variable domain, remainder taken from reference TRBV2 and TRBJ1-3, is EPEVTQTPSHQVTQMGQEVILRCVPISNHLYFYWYRQILGQKVEFLVSFYNNEISEKSEIFDDQFSVERPDGSNFTLKIRSTKLEDSAMYFCASSEGRAGNTIYFGEGSWLTVV.

This clone was observed a few times. The V and J genes are TRBV6-6 and TRBJ2-7; weak D call: TRBD1 (6 bases). This CDR3 contains 14 residues. Trimming removed 6 bases from V and 6 bases from J, with 18 bases in between. Germline-derived CDR1 and CDR2 are MNHNY and SVGAGI (reference sequence). CDR3 residues: CASSSGVGGAEQYV. The DNA of the CDR3 is TGTGCCAGCAGCAGTGGTGTAGGGGGTGCCGAGCAGTACGTC.

The chain employs TRBV11-2 and TRBJ2-7; 10 nucleotides align to TRBD2. V was pared by 3 bases and J by 3 bases, with 11 bases of the junction left unmatched. Germline V lookup: CDR1 SGHAT, CDR2 FQNNGV. This CDR3 is built from 17 residues. CDR3 nucleotides: TGTGCCAGCAGCTTCCCCGTGGGGCTAGCGGGGGACTACGAGCAGTACGTC. Translated, it gives CASSFPVGLAGDYEQYV.

This chain connects TRBV5-1 to TRBJ1-1; maybe TRBD1 (6 bases). The germline V and J ends were trimmed by 3 bases and 6 bases, with 18 bases remaining between them. Germline V gives CDR1 SGHRS, CDR2 YFSETQ. The CDR3 is made up of 15 amino acids. The DNA for the CDR3 is TGCGCCAGCAGCTCCACCCAGGGAGGGGGAGCTGAAGCTTTCTTT. Translating gives CASSSTQGGGAEAFF. Full variable domain (remainder filled in from reference TRBV5-1 and TRBJ1-1): KAGVTQTPRYLIKTRGQQVTLSCSPISGHRSVSWYQQTPGQGLQFLFEYFSETQRNKGNFPGRFSGRQFSNSRSEMNVSTLELGDSALYLCASSSTQGGGAEAFFGQGTRLTVV.

This clone occurred a few times. The rearrangement uses TRBV7-9 and TRBJ2-3; 7 positions agree with TRBD2. The CDR3 covers 17 residues. Unmatched junction bases numbered 12, after V lost 2 bases and J lost 4 bases. Germline V lookup: CDR1 SEHNR, CDR2 FQNEAQ (reference sequence). CDR3 DNA sequence: TGTGCCAGCAGCTTATCTCCGGGCCGCGGGGGTCCAGATACGCAGTATTTT. Residues: CASSLSPGRGGPDTQYF.